This T cell receptor (beta chain) derives from a study of neoadjuvant anti-PD-1 for oral cavity cancer. Study-wide points: After neoadjuvant nivolumab, PBMC T cell clonality was significantly higher in non-responders than responders.

The time point denotes: after neoadjuvant nivolumab, at surgical resection. Only one count was recorded for this clone. Its specificity is unknown. The germline V gene encodes CDR1 MGHRA and CDR2 YSYEKL. The ends were cut back, 1 base at V and 0 bases at J, with 12 bases in the middle. The CDR3 has 17 amino acids. Blood libraries mostly used approximately 0.5 ug genomic DNA, six replicates each. The data were produced by immunoSEQ multiplex PCR, yet TCRdb's version contains in-frame clones alone and is incomplete. The table shows roughly 68,000 clones, with less than 90% occurring only once. The TCR originated in a person aged 35 to 85 with oral cavity squamous cell carcinoma. Sequenced material: PBMCs, taken after nivolumab (anti-PD-1) treatment. V usage is TRBV4-1 and J usage is TRBJ2-2; perhaps TRBD2 as D (5 bases). CDR3 loop: CASSQVVSVTNTGELFF. The CDR3 DNA sequence: TGCGCCAGCAGCCAAGTGGTTAGCGTGACGAACACCGGGGAGCTGTTTTTT.